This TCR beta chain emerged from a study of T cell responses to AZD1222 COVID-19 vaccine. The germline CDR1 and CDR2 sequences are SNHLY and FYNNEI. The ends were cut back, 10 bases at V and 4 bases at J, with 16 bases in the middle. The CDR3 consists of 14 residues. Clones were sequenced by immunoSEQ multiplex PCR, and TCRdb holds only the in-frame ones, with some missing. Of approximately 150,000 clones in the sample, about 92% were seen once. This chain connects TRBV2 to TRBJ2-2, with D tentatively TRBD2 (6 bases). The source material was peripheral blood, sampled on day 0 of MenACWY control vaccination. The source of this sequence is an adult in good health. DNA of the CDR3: TGTGCCACAACCCGGGAGTTTAGCACCGGGGAGCTGTTTTTT. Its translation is CATTREFSTGELFF.